A single sample gave rise to the 22 T cell receptor beta chains below, sequenced in a study of liver allograft versus peripheral blood T cells. The wider study: Repertoires from peripheral blood of liver transplant recipients were compared with those inside their transplanted livers.

MiXCR, applied by TCRdb to the reads, yields one record per CDR3 protein. The sample consists of approximately 6,600 distinct CDR3 sequences, 15% to 20% of them appearing once. These TCRs come from a human patient who had a liver transplant. Some T cells may be transferred from the graft donor.

This clonotype ranks as medium-sized. The chain links TRBV6-1 to TRBJ2-3; 11 bases are shared with TRBD2. CDR1 and CDR2 (germline): MNHNS, SASEGT. The CDR3 is 16 amino acids. The junction had 4 bases not matched to a gene; V was cut back by 1 base and J by 4 bases. The CDR3 sequence: CASSEELAGVADTQYF. The CDR3 DNA sequence: TGTGCCAGCAGTGAAGAACTAGCGGGAGTGGCAGATACGCAGTATTTT.

The chain links TRBV2 to TRBJ2-1; D is unresolved. CDR3 length equals 13 residues. V lost 4 bases and J 0 bases, leaving 4 bases between the germline ends. The germline gives CDR1 SNHLY, CDR2 FYNNEI. CDR3 amino acids: CASSGNSYNEQFF. As DNA, the CDR3 is TGTGCCAGCAGTGGGAACTCCTACAATGAGCAGTTCTTC.

Details on this clonotype: A much larger clone sits a single nucleotide away, making a read error possible. The chain carries TRBV6-1 and TRBJ2-1, with 10 bases identical to TRBD2. CDR1 and CDR2 (germline): MNHNS, SASEGT. The CDR3 is made up of 14 amino acids. The CDR3 loop is CVSGRAMGINEQFF. CDR3 bases: TGTGTCAGCGGGAGGGCGATGGGGATCAATGAGCAGTTCTTC.

This clonotype is judged medium-sized. This chain uses TRBV6-6 with TRBJ2-5, with unresolved D. Trimming removed 7 bases from V and 2 bases from J, with 5 bases in between. The CDR3 runs 11 residues. Germline CDR1 and CDR2: MNHNY and SVGAGI (reference sequence). CDR3 sequence: CASIGQETQYF. The CDR3 nucleotides are TGTGCCAGCATCGGGCAAGAGACCCAGTACTTC.

Within the sample, this clonotype is medium-sized (0.01 to 0.1%). The rearrangement links TRBV5-4 to TRBJ1-6, with 8 bases fitting TRBD1. The length of the CDR3 is 14 residues. CDR1 is SGHNT, CDR2 YYREEE, per germline (reference sequence). The trim removed 4 bases at V and 10 bases at J, leaving 7 bases unmatched. In DNA form, the CDR3 reads TGTGCCAGCAGCCTCGACAGGGGCGGGTCACCCCTCCACTTT. Amino acid sequence: CASSLDRGGSPLHF. The whole variable domain, filled in from reference TRBV5-4 and TRBJ1-6, reads ETGVTQSPTHLIKTRGQQVTLRCSSQSGHNTVSWYQQALGQGPQFIFQYYREEENGRGNFPPRFSGLQFPNYSSELNVNALELDDSALYLCASSLDRGGSPLHFGNGTRLTVT.

This clonotype was seen a handful of times. The chain recombines TRBV9 with TRBJ2-2; maybe TRBD2 (5 bases). Germline V gives CDR1 SGDLS, CDR2 YYNGEE. The CDR3 length is 20 residues. V gave up 3 bases and J gave up 0 bases, with 24 bases separating them. CDR3 in amino acids: CASSAYSDYKPVANTGELFF. DNA for the CDR3: TGTGCCAGCAGCGCCTACAGTGACTATAAACCCGTCGCGAACACCGGGGAGCTGTTTTTT.

Points on this clonotype: At one end the junction does not follow the germline gene, possibly because of a read error. The rearrangement uses TRBV7-9 and TRBJ2-6, with TRBD2 as a possible D gene (7 bases). Germline V CDR1 and CDR2: SEHNR, FQNEAQ (reference sequence). The CDR3 is 18 residues long. As DNA, the CDR3 is TGCGCCAGCAGCTTAGGCGGCGGGGGCTTGACTGGGGCCAACGTCCTGACTTTC. Encoded protein: CASSLGGGGLTGANVLTF.

Of note for this clonotype: A much larger clone sits a single nucleotide away, making a read error possible. The chain recombines TRBV19 with TRBJ2-7; 7 nucleotides match TRBD1. This CDR3 is built from 16 residues. Germline V gene lookup returns CDR1 LNHDA and CDR2 SQIVND (reference sequence). Trimming at V came to 8 bases and at J to 0 bases, leaving 13 bases not matched to a gene. The CDR3 DNA follows: TGTGCCAGTGGTTCCCGGACAGGCGAAAGCTCCTACGAGCAGTACTTC. Protein sequence: CASGSRTGESSYEQYF.

This CDR3 is CASSQGGTGRNQPQHF. In nucleotides, the CDR3 is TGTGCCAGCAGTCAGGGGGGGACAGGACGAAATCAGCCCCAGCATTTT. J is TRBJ1-5 and V is TRBV12-3 or TRBV12-4; 8 positions agree with TRBD1. J lost 4 bases, V lost 5 bases, and 10 bases had no gene match. There are 16 residues in the CDR3.

This clonotype qualifies as medium-sized. V gene TRBV27 combines with J gene TRBJ2-2, with 7 bases matching TRBD1. CDR1 and CDR2 from the germline V gene are MNHEY and SMNVEV (reference sequence). This CDR3 region has 17 residues. After removal of 3 bases from V and 7 bases from J, the junction contained 14 bases not matched to a gene. CDR3 residues: CASSLKVRGQFVGELFF. CDR3 nucleotide sequence: TGTGCCAGCAGTTTGAAAGTGAGGGGGCAGTTTGTCGGGGAGCTGTTTTTT.

Judged by abundance, this clonotype is medium-sized (0.01 to 0.1%). This sequence joins TRBV6-5 and TRBJ1-1, with 10 bases matching TRBD1. Germline trimming cut 6 bases from V and 10 bases from J; bases unmatched to any gene: 11. This CDR3 is built from 14 residues. Germline loops: CDR1 MNHEY, CDR2 SVGAGI. The CDR3 is CASSQTGGLTGAFF. CDR3 DNA sequence: TGTGCCAGCAGCCAGACAGGGGGCCTCACGGGAGCTTTCTTT.

As to this clonotype: With a much larger clone just one base away, this may be a read error. The rearrangement joins TRBV6-6 to TRBJ2-5; D call uncertain. CDR1 and CDR2 (germline): MNHNY, SVGAGI (reference sequence). The CDR3 is 11 amino acids. V was shortened by 8 bases and J by 2 bases, with 6 bases between the two germline ends. The CDR3: CASVGQETQYF. CDR3 DNA: TGTGCCAGCGTCGGGCAAGAGACCCAGTACTTC.

The chain links TRBV7-9 to TRBJ2-1; 9 positions match TRBD2. The V gene's germline CDR1 is SEHNR and CDR2 FQNEAQ (reference sequence). The CDR3 extends over 14 amino acids. The V and J ends lost 2 bases and 13 bases, in that order; junction bases with no gene match: 9. CDR3 in DNA: TGTGCCAGCAGCTTATCTCTAGCGGGAAACCCTCAGTTCTTC. Its protein is CASSLSLAGNPQFF. Filled out from reference TRBV7-9 and TRBJ2-1, the complete variable domain reads DTGVSQNPRHKITKRGQNVTFRCDPISEHNRLYWYRQTLGQGPEFLTYFQNEAQLEKSRLLSDRFSAERPKGSFSTLEIQRTEQGDSAMYLCASSLSLAGNPQFFGPGTRLTVL.

This clonotype was counted a few times. The chain uses TRBV20-1 and TRBJ2-2; possible D gene TRBD2, 5 bases. Germline CDR1 is DFQATT and CDR2 is SNEGSKA (reference sequence). This CDR3 has 14 residues. V lost 2 bases, J lost 1 base, and 8 bases lay in between. The CDR3: CSARRSGNTGELFF. The DNA of the CDR3 is TGCAGTGCTAGACGGAGCGGGAACACCGGGGAGCTGTTTTTT.

V usage is TRBV28 and J usage is TRBJ1-4, with D possibly being TRBD1 (5 bases). Germline V gene data show CDR1 as MDHEN and CDR2 as SYDVKM. V shed 7 bases and J shed 1 base, with 13 bases lying between them. The CDR3 has 15 amino acids. In DNA form, the CDR3 reads TGTGCCAGCACCACATGGGGCGGAACTAATGAAAAACTGTTTTTT. Its protein is CASTTWGGTNEKLFF.

In its sample, this clonotype ranks as medium-sized. The chain links TRBV6-1 to TRBJ2-7, with 8 bases that match TRBD2. The V and J ends lost 6 bases and 3 bases, in that order; junction bases with no gene match: 16. The CDR3 sequence is 17 residues long. The germline gives CDR1 MNHNS, CDR2 SASEGT. The CDR3 sequence is CASREPGLGERSYEQYF. CDR3 DNA: TGTGCCAGCAGAGAACCGGGACTAGGGGAGCGGAGCTACGAGCAGTACTTC.

This clonotype counts as medium-sized (0.01 to 0.1%). The rearrangement joins TRBV29-1 to TRBJ2-3, with no clear D. The V gene's germline CDR1 is SQVTM and CDR2 ANQGSEA. Trimming cost V 6 bases and J 13 bases, with 17 bases left between them. This CDR3 contains 11 residues. The CDR3 protein is CSVSDASSEYF. The CDR3 nucleotides read TGCAGCGTCTCAGACGCCTCTTCAGAGTATTTT.

This rearrangement joins TRBV3-1 to TRBJ1-1, with D hard to call. The CDR3 is made up of 14 amino acids. Trimming left V 0 bases short and J 0 bases short, with 5 bases between. The germline gives CDR1 LGHDT, CDR2 YNNKEL (reference sequence). This CDR3 is CASSQEAMNTEAFF. In nucleotides, the CDR3 is TGTGCCAGCAGCCAAGAAGCCATGAACACTGAAGCTTTCTTT.

This clonotype is termed medium-sized (0.01 to 0.1%). The rearrangement joins TRBV19 to TRBJ1-5; TRBD1 is a possible D gene (6 bases). CDR1 and CDR2 from the germline V gene are LNHDA and SQIVND (reference sequence). V was shortened by 2 bases and J by 3 bases, with 11 bases between the two germline ends. The CDR3 totals 15 residues. The CDR3 coding sequence is TGTGCCAGTAGTATAAGACAGGTTTCCAATCAGCCCCAGCATTTT. Protein product: CASSIRQVSNQPQHF.

This clonotype was seen a few times. The V and J genes are TRBV20-1 and TRBJ2-7; possible D gene TRBD2, 6 bases. V lost 0 bases and J lost 3, with 12 bases in between. The CDR3 is made up of 14 amino acids. Germline assignment: CDR1 DFQATT and CDR2 SNEGSKA (reference sequence). In DNA form, the CDR3 reads TGCAGTGCTAGAGATGGGGGGACGGTCTACGAGCAGTACTTC. Its protein is CSARDGGTVYEQYF.

This clonotype was detected many times. The chain is built from TRBV5-4 and TRBJ2-1, with D possibly matching TRBD2 (6 bases). CDR1 is SGHNT and CDR2 is YYREEE in the germline V gene (reference sequence). V gave up 4 bases and J gave up 1 base, with 15 bases separating them. This CDR3 is 16 amino acids long. CDR3 amino acids: CASSRAGGASYNEQFF. CDR3 sequence (DNA): TGTGCCAGCAGCCGGGCCGGCGGGGCGTCCTACAATGAGCAGTTCTTC.

By frequency in the sample, this clonotype is medium-sized. The chain links TRBV6-5 to TRBJ1-5; 7 nucleotides line up with TRBD1. CDR3 length: 15 amino acids. Unmatched junction bases numbered 5, after V lost 6 bases and J lost 0 bases. In germline, CDR1 is MNHEY, CDR2 SVGAGI. In DNA, the CDR3 is TGTGCCAGCAGCAGACAGGGTAGTAGCAATCAGCCCCAGCATTTT. Translating gives CASSRQGSSNQPQHF.